Shown below are 2 T cell receptor beta chains from a single sample sequenced in a study of CD8+ T cells in alopecia areata. Reverse transcribed after extraction, RNA yielded cDNA as the sequencing template. Repertoires were generated with immunoSEQ multiplex PCR, while TCRdb's copy carries only in-frame clones and drops some. In the table there are 150,000 to 200,000 clones, around three fifths of which are singletons. Regarding treatment: oral pan-JAK inhibitor, 5-10 mg twice daily. The material was CD4+ T cells sorted from blood, obtained at week 24, from a patient treated with tofacitinib. The receptors stem from a human donor with alopecia areata.

This chain connects TRBV11-3 to TRBJ1-1; 7 bases align to TRBD1. V was clipped by 5 bases and J by 1 base; unmatched bases: 7. The length of the CDR3 is 15 residues. CDR1 is SGHNT and CDR2 is YENEEA in the germline V gene. The CDR3 DNA reads as TGTGCCAGCAGCGCTCAGGGGGTGCGGAACACTGAAGCTTTCTTT. Amino acid sequence: CASSAQGVRNTEAFF.

The CDR3 is CASSDAGLSSYNEQFF. DNA for the CDR3: TGTGCCAGCAGTGACGCGGGGCTCAGCTCCTACAATGAGCAGTTCTTC. This chain links TRBV2 with TRBJ2-1; a weak D match, TRBD2 (6 bases). The germline V gene has CDR1 SNHLY and CDR2 FYNNEI. V lost 3 bases to trimming and J lost 0 bases, with 12 bases between them. The CDR3 runs to 16 residues.